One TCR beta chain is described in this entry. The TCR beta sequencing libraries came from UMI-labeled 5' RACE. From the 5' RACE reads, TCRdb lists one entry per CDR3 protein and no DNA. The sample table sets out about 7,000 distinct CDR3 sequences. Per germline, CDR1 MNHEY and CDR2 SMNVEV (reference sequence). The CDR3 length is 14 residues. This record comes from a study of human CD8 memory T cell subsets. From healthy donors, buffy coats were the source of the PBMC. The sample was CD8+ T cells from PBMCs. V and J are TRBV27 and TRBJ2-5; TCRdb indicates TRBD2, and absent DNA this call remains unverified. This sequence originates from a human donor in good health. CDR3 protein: CASSLAGPWETQYF.